Each of the 19 T cell receptor beta chains below was sequenced from the same sample in a study of blood T cell repertoires in COVID-19. Some clones are missing from TCRdb's copy, which holds only in-frame ones; the method was immunoSEQ multiplex PCR. The table shows some 70,000 clones, with 80% occurring only once. Sequencing was carried out using peripheral blood. The receptor source for this set is a human donor in a cohort sampled during active COVID-19.

The genes are TRBV28 and TRBJ2-5, with TRBD2 identical over 9 bases. The CDR3 spans 14 residues. V lost 2 bases and J lost 4; bases outside the gene matches: 2. Germline V gene lookup returns CDR1 MDHEN and CDR2 SYDVKM. The CDR3 sequence is CASSLLAGRETQYF. CDR3 coding DNA: TGTGCCAGCAGTTTACTAGCGGGACGAGAGACCCAGTACTTC.

The rearrangement joins TRBV5-5 to TRBJ1-6, with 9 bases matching TRBD1. From germline, CDR1 is SGHKS and CDR2 YYEKEE (reference sequence). V lost 1 base, J lost 1 base, and 3 bases stayed unmatched. The CDR3 sequence is 17 residues long. CDR3 sequence reads: CASSLTGGNSYNSPLHF. The CDR3 DNA is TGTGCCAGCAGCTTGACAGGGGGCAATTCCTATAATTCACCCCTCCACTTT. Variable domain in full (rest from reference TRBV5-5 and TRBJ1-6): DAGVTQSPTHLIKTRGQQVTLRCSPISGHKSVSWYQQVLGQGPQFIFQYYEKEERGRGNFPDRFSARQFPNYSSELNVNALLLGDSALYLCASSLTGGNSYNSPLHFGNGTRLTVT.

The chain is built from TRBV18 and TRBJ2-3, with 12 bases identical to TRBD2. CDR1 KGHSH and CDR2 LQKENI come from the germline V gene. This CDR3 spans 16 amino acids. V shed 3 bases, J shed 4 bases, and the junction held 5 bases outside the gene matches. The DNA of the CDR3 is TGTGCCAGCTCACCCTCTAGCGGGAGGGCCCCAGATACGCAGTATTTT. Encoded protein: CASSPSSGRAPDTQYF. Filled out from reference TRBV18 and TRBJ2-3, the complete variable domain reads NAGVMQNPRHLVRRRGQEARLRCSPMKGHSHVYWYRQLPEEGLKFMVYLQKENIIDESGMPKERFSAEFPKEGPSILRIQQVVRGDSAAYFCASSPSSGRAPDTQYFGPGTRLTVL.

The V call is TRBV19, the J call TRBJ1-1; D ambiguous. The CDR3 covers 13 residues. From germline, CDR1 is LNHDA and CDR2 SQIVND (reference sequence). With 2 bases removed from V and 1 base from J, the gap between germline ends came to 5 bases. The CDR3 loop is CASSITRNTEAFF. The CDR3 nucleotides are TGTGCCAGTAGTATAACAAGGAACACTGAAGCTTTCTTT.

The V gene is TRBV6-6, the J gene TRBJ1-3, with 8 bases aligning to TRBD1. Germline V lookup: CDR1 MNHNY, CDR2 SVGAGI (reference sequence). The CDR3 consists of 16 residues. The junction had 11 bases not matched to a gene; V was cut back by 2 bases and J by 8 bases. CDR3 nucleotides: TGTGCCAGCAGTTACCACATCGGGACAGGCCGGGACACCATATATTTT. This encodes CASSYHIGTGRDTIYF.

The rearrangement joins TRBV5-4 to TRBJ2-5; tentatively, D is TRBD1 (6 bases). Germline values: CDR1 SGHNT, CDR2 YYREEE (reference sequence). The CDR3 has 15 residues. V was clipped by 0 bases and J by 6 bases, with 15 bases between them. In DNA, the CDR3 is TGTGCCAGCAGCTTGGTGGGGGACATCCTGAAGACCCAGTACTTC. It specifies CASSLVGDILKTQYF. Full variable domain (missing parts from reference TRBV5-4 and TRBJ2-5): ETGVTQSPTHLIKTRGQQVTLRCSSQSGHNTVSWYQQALGQGPQFIFQYYREEENGRGNFPPRFSGLQFPNYSSELNVNALELDDSALYLCASSLVGDILKTQYFGPGTRLLVL.

The J gene is TRBJ2-1, the V gene TRBV5-4; TRBD2 agrees at 12 bases. V trimming: 4 bases; J trimming: 9 bases; junction bases outside the gene matches: 8. Germline V gene lookup returns CDR1 SGHNT and CDR2 YYREEE (reference sequence). The CDR3 has 15 residues. The CDR3 coding sequence is TGTGCCAGCAGCCAGGCTAGCGGGAGGGCCGGTGAGCAGTTCTTC. Amino acids: CASSQASGRAGEQFF. Drawing the rest from reference TRBV5-4 and TRBJ2-1, the complete variable domain is ETGVTQSPTHLIKTRGQQVTLRCSSQSGHNTVSWYQQALGQGPQFIFQYYREEENGRGNFPPRFSGLQFPNYSSELNVNALELDDSALYLCASSQASGRAGEQFFGPGTRLTVL.

This clone was recorded once. V usage is TRBV12-3 or TRBV12-4 and J usage is TRBJ1-1; TRBD1 matches 8 bases. The CDR3 is made up of 12 amino acids. The trim removed 8 bases at V and 5 bases at J, leaving 4 bases unmatched. The CDR3 sequence is CASQQGETEAFF. The DNA of the CDR3 is TGTGCCAGCCAACAGGGGGAAACTGAAGCTTTCTTT.

In its sample, this clone was seen once. The chain recombines TRBV5-8 with TRBJ2-7; 7 positions match TRBD2. V lost 0 bases, J lost 4 bases, and 10 bases stayed unmatched. This CDR3 spans 16 amino acids. Germline V lookup: CDR1 SGHTS, CDR2 YDEGEE. The CDR3 coding sequence is TGTGCCAGCAGCTTGGTTAGCGGGTCTCTGGGGTACGAGCAGTACGTC. Translation: CASSLVSGSLGYEQYV.

This chain uses TRBV5-1 with TRBJ2-5, with D maybe TRBD2 (7 bases). Germline V lookup: CDR1 SGHRS, CDR2 YFSETQ. This CDR3 comprises 15 residues. V lost 5 bases to trimming and J lost 6 bases, with 20 bases between them. CDR3 sequence reads: CASSPGGGNGQTQYF. CDR3 nucleotide sequence: TGCGCCAGCAGTCCCGGCGGGGGCAACGGACAGACCCAGTACTTC.

This sequence joins TRBV7-9 and TRBJ2-5; 10 nucleotides match TRBD1. Germline trimming cut 2 bases from V and 3 bases from J; bases unmatched to any gene: 6. The V gene's germline CDR1 is SEHNR and CDR2 FQNEAQ (reference sequence). This CDR3 is built from 16 residues. The CDR3 protein is CASSLYGQGGKETQYF. The CDR3 region has the DNA TGTGCCAGCAGCTTATACGGACAGGGGGGGAAAGAGACCCAGTACTTC.

The rearrangement links TRBV12-3 or TRBV12-4 to TRBJ2-5, with a tentative D call TRBD1 (6 bases). CDR3 size: 12 residues. V lost 5 bases and J 5 bases, leaving 9 bases between the germline ends. Here the CDR3 reads CASSPRGETQYF. The CDR3, as DNA: TGTGCCAGCAGTCCAAGGGGGGAGACCCAGTACTTC.

The chain joins TRBV9 to TRBJ1-2, with TRBD1 matching 7 bases. Germline V gene data show CDR1 as SGDLS and CDR2 as YYNGEE. The CDR3 is 13 residues long. J gave up 3 bases and V 5 bases, and 4 bases lay outside the gene matches. Here the CDR3 reads CASSPTGDYGYTF. In nucleotides, the CDR3 is TGTGCCAGCAGTCCCACAGGGGACTATGGCTACACCTTC. The variable domain in full, with the rest retrieved from reference TRBV9 and TRBJ1-2, is DSGVTQTPKHLITATGQRVTLRCSPRSGDLSVYWYQQSLDQGLQFLIQYYNGEERAKGNILERFSAQQFPDLHSELNLSSLELGDSALYFCASSPTGDYGYTFGSGTRLTVV.

The rearrangement joins TRBV5-1 to TRBJ2-5; D might be TRBD2 (5 bases). CDR1 and CDR2 from the germline V gene are SGHRS and YFSETQ. The CDR3 is 13 amino acids. V was trimmed by 4 bases and J by 5 bases, leaving 12 bases between them. CDR3 bases: TGCGCCAGCAGCCCCGGGGTTAGGGAGACCCAGTACTTC. As protein: CASSPGVRETQYF.

This clone was seen at least ten times. The chain recombines TRBV20-1 with TRBJ2-7; D remains ambiguous. The CDR3 spans 11 residues. V was clipped by 3 bases and J by 5 bases, with 8 bases between them. Germline assignment: CDR1 DFQATT and CDR2 SNEGSKA (reference sequence). The DNA of the CDR3 is TGCAGTGCTAGTAGCCCAAACGAGCAGTACTTC. Translated, it gives CSASSPNEQYF.

The chain carries TRBV18 and TRBJ1-2; TRBD1 is a possible D gene (6 bases). There are 17 residues in the CDR3. Trimming stripped 6 bases from V and 5 bases from J, with 25 bases between. CDR1 is KGHSH, CDR2 LQKENI, per germline. The CDR3 spells CASSLNPRGQRTYGYTF. The CDR3 DNA reads TGTGCCAGCTCCTTAAACCCTAGGGGACAACGGACTTATGGCTACACCTTC.

The chain combines TRBV4-3 with TRBJ1-1; no firm D call. The CDR3 contains 15 residues. Germline values: CDR1 LGHNA, CDR2 YSLEER. The V and J ends lost 4 bases and 4 bases respectively, with 16 bases between them. CDR3 loop: CASSPFQDAFTEAFF. The CDR3, as DNA: TGCGCCAGCAGCCCATTTCAGGATGCCTTCACTGAAGCTTTCTTT.

This clone was found once. The V and J genes are TRBV19 and TRBJ2-1, with 7 bases matching TRBD1. Germline V gene sequence: CDR1 LNHDA, CDR2 SQIVND (reference sequence). The CDR3 totals 11 residues. After removal of 5 bases from V and 15 bases from J, the junction contained 7 bases not matched to a gene. The CDR3 bases are TGTGCCAGTAGTTCACCGGGACAGCGGTTCTTC. This gives the protein CASSSPGQRFF.

The gene calls are TRBV7-2 and TRBJ2-7; TRBD2 matches at 15 bases. Germline assignment: CDR1 SGHTA and CDR2 FQGNSA. This CDR3 is 14 amino acids long. J gave up 11 bases and V 5 bases, and 7 bases lay outside the gene matches. CDR3 region: CASSQGLAGGSKYF. CDR3 sequence (DNA): TGTGCCAGCAGCCAGGGACTAGCGGGGGGTTCCAAGTACTTC.